Here is one TCR beta chain with its context. Its antigen remains unknown. The data belong to a study of T-cell memory formation after mild COVID-19. Study-level findings and limits: SARS-CoV-2 specificity of second-wave clones peaking day 37 was unconfirmed.

CDR1 and CDR2 from the germline V gene are DFQATT and SNEGSKA (reference sequence). This CDR3 contains 16 residues. Unmatched junction bases numbered 8, after V lost 1 base and J lost 1 base. TCR alpha and TCR beta cDNA libraries with sample barcodes and UMIs came from 5'RACE using constant-segment primers. TCRdb processed the 5' RACE reads anew with MiXCR; each CDR3 protein has one entry. The top ten hold around 24% of the sample, which has roughly 150,000 distinct CDR3 sequences, under 30% seen once. The rearrangement joins TRBV20-1 to TRBJ2-3, with 7 bases aligning to TRBD2. The sequencing sample was made of PBMCs or a T cell subset sorted from them (not recorded which). The TCR was taken from an adult woman who had mild COVID-19 (a few samples of this study predate the infection). Cell type and time point are not known. The CDR3 here is CSARAGGLRGTDTQYF. In nucleotides, the CDR3 is TGCAGTGCTAGAGCGGGGGGTCTCAGGGGCACAGATACGCAGTATTTT.